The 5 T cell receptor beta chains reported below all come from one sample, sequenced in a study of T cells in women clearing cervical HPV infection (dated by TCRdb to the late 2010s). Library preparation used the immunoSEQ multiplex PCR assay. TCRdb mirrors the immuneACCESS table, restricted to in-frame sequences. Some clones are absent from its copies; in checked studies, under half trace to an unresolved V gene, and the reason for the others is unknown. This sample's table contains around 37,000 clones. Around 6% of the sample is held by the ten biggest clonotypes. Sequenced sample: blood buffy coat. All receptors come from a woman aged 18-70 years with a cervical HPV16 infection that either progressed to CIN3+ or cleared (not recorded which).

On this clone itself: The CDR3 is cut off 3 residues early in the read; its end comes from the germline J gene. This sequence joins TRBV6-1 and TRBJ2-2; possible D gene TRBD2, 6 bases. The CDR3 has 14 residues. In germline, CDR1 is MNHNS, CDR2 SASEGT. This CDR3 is CASSEVRTNEKLFF. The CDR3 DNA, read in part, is TGTGCCAGCAGTGAAGTCAGGACTAATGAAAAG.

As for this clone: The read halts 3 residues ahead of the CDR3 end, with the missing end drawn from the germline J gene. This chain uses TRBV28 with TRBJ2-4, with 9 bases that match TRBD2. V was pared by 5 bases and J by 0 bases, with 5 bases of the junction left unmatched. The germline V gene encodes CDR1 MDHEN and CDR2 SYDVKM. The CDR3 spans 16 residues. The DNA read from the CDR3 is TGTGCCAGCAGTCCACGCGGGGGGGTAGCCAAAAACATT. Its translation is CASSPRGGVAKNI. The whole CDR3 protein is CASSPRGGVAKNIQYF.

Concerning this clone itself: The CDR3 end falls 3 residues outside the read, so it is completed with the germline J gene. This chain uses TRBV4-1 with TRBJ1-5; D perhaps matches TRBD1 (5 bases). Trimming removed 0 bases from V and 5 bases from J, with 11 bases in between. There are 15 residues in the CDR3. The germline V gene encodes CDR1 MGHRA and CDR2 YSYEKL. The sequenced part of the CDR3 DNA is TGCGCCAGCAGCCAAGATGACAGTCAACATCAGCCC. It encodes CASSQDDSQHQP. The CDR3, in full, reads CASSQDDSQHQPQHF.

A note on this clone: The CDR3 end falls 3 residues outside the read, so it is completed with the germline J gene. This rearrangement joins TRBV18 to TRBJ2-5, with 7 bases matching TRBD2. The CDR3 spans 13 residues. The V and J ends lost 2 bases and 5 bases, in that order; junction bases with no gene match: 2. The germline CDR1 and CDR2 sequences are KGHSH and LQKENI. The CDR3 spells CASSPVLAETQYF. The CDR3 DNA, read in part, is TGTGCCAGCTCACCAGTACTAGCGGAGACC.

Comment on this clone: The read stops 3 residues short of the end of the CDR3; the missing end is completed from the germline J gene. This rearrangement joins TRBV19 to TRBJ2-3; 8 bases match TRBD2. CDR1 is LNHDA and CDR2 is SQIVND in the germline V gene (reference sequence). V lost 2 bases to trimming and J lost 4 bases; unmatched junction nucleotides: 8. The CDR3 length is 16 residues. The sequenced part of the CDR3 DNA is TGTGCCAGTAGTATATCGGCCGGGACTAGTGCAGATACG. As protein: CASSISAGTSADT. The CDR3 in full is CASSISAGTSADTQYF.